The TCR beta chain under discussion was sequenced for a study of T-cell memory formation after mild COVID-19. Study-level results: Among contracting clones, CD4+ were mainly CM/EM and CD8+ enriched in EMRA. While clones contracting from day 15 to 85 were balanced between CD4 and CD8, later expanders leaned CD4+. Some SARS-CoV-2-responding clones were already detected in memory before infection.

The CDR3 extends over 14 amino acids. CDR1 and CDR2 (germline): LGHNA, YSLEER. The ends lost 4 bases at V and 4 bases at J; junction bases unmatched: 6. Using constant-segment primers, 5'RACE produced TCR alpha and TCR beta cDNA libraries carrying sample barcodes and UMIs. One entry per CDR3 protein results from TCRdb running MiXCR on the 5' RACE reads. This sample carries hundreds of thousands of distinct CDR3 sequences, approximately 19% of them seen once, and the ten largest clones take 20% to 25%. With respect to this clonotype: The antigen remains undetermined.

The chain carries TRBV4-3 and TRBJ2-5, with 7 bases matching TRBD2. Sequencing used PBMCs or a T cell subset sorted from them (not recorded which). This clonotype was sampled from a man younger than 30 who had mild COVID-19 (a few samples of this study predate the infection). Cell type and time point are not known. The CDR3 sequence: CASSRRTGGETQYF. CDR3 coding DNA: TGCGCCAGCAGCCGACGAACGGGGGGAGAGACCCAGTACTTC.